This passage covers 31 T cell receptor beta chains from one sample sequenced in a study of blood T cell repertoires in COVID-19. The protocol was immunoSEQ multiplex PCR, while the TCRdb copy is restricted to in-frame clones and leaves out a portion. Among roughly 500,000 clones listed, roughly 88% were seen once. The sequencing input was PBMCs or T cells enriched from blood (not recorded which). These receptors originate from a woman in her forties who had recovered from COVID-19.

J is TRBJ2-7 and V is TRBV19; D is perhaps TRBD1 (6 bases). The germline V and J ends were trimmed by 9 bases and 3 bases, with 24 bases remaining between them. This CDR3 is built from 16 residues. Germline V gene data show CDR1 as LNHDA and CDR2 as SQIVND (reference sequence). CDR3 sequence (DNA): TGTGCCAGCGGCCAGTTGTTGAGGGGACAACACTACGAGCAGTACTTC. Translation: CASGQLLRGQHYEQYF.

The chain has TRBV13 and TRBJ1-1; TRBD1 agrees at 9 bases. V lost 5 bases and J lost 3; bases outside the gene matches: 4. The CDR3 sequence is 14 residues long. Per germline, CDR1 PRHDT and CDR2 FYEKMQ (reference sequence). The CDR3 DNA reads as TGTGCCAGCAGCCCACAGGGGGCGGACACTGAAGCTTTCTTT. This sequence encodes CASSPQGADTEAFF.

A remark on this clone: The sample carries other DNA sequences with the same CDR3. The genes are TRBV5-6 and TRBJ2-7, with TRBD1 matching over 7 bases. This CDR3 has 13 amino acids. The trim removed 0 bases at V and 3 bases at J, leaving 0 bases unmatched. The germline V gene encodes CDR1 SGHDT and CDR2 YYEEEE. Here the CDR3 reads CASSLDRGYEQYF. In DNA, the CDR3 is TGTGCCAGCAGCTTGGACAGGGGCTACGAGCAGTACTTC.

As DNA, the CDR3 is TGTGCCAGCAGCTTCCGAAGTAGCGACAATGAGCAGTTCTTC. This encodes CASSFRSSDNEQFF. The chain is built from TRBV5-5 and TRBJ2-1, with D possibly TRBD2 on 5 matching bases. V gave up 2 bases and J gave up 5 bases, with 11 bases separating them. The CDR3 runs to 14 residues. Germline V gives CDR1 SGHKS, CDR2 YYEKEE (reference sequence).

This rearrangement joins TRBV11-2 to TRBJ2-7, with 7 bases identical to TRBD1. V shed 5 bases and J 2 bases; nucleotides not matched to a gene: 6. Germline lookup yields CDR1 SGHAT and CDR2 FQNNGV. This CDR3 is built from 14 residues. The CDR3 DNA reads TGTGCCAGCAGCGTAGGGGACAGAGCCTACGAGCAGTACTTC. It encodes CASSVGDRAYEQYF.

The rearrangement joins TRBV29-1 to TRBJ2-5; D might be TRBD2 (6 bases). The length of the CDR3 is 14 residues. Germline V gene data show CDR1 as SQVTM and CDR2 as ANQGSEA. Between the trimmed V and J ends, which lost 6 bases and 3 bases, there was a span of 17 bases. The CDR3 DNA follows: TGCAGCGTCTTCCTCCGGGACTTTAAAGAGACCCAGTACTTC. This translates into CSVFLRDFKETQYF.

The CDR3 nucleotides are TGCAGCGTCCCCTTAGCGGGAGGGGGATACAATGAGCAGTTCTTC. This translates into CSVPLAGGGYNEQFF. The rearrangement joins TRBV29-1 to TRBJ2-1; 11 bases match TRBD2. V was pared by 6 bases and J by 4 bases, with 8 bases of the junction left unmatched. Germline CDR1 is SQVTM and CDR2 is ANQGSEA. This CDR3 spans 15 amino acids.

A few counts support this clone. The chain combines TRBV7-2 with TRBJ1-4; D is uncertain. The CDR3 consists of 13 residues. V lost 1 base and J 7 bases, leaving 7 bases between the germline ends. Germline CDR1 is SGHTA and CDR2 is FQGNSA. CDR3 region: CASSLVRGEKLFF. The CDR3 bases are TGTGCCAGCAGCTTAGTACGGGGTGAAAAACTGTTTTTT.

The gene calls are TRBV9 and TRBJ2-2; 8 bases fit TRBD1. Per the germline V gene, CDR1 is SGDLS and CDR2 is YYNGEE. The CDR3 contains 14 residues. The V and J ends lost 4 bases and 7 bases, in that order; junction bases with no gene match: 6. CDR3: CASSLGQAGGELFF. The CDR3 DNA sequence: TGTGCCAGCAGCTTGGGACAGGCGGGCGGGGAGCTGTTTTTT.

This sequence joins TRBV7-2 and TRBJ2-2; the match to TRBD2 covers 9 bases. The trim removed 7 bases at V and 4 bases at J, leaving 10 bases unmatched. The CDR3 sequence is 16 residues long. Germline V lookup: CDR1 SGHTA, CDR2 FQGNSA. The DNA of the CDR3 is TGTGCCAGCACCCCGAGGGTAGCGGGAGCCACCGGGGAGCTGTTTTTT. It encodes CASTPRVAGATGELFF.

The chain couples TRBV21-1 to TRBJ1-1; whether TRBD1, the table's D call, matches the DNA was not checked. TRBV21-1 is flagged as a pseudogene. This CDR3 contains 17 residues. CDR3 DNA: TGTGCCAGCAGCAAAGATACACCACCCAGACAAGCCACTGAAGCTTTCTTT. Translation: CASSKDTPPRQATEAFF.

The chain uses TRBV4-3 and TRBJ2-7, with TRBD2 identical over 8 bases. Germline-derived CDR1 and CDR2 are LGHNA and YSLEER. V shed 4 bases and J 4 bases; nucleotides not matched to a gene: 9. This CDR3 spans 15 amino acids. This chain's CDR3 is CASSPLDSGVYEQYF. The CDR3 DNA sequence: TGCGCCAGCAGCCCTCTGGATAGCGGGGTTTACGAGCAGTACTTC.

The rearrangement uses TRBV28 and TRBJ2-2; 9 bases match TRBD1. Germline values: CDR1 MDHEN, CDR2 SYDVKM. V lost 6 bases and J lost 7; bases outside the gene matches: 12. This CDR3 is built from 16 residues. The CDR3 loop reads CASRVDRGPWGGELFF. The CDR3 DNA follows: TGTGCCAGCAGAGTGGACAGGGGACCCTGGGGCGGGGAGCTGTTTTTT.

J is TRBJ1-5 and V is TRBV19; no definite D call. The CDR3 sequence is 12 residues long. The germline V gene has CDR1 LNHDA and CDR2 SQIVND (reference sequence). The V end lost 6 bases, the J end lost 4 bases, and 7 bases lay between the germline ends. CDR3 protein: CASRTGNQPQHF. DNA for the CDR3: TGTGCCAGTAGGACCGGGAATCAGCCCCAGCATTTT.

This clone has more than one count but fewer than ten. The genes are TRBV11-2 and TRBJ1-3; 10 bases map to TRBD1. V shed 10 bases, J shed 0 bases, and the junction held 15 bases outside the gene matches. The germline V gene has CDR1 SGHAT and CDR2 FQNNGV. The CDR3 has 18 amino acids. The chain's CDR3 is CATGIRDRGRLSGNTIYF. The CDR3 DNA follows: TGTGCCACCGGTATTCGGGACAGGGGCAGACTCTCTGGAAACACCATATATTTT. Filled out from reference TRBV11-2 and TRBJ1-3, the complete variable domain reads EAGVAQSPRYKIIEKRQSVAFWCNPISGHATLYWYQQILGQGPKLLIQFQNNGVVDDSQLPKDRFSAERLKGVDSTLKIQPAKLEDSAVYLCATGIRDRGRLSGNTIYFGEGSWLTVV.

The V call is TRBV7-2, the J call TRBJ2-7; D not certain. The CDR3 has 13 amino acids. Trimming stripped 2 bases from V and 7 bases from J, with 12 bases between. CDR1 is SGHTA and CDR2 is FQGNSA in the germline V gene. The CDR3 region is CASSLTPNREQYF. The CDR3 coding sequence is TGTGCCAGCAGCTTAACGCCCAATCGGGAGCAGTACTTC.

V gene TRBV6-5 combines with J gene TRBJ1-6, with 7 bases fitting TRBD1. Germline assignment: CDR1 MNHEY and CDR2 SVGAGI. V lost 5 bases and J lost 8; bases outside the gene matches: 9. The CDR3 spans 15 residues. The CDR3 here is CASSPDRVWYSPLHF. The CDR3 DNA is TGTGCCAGCAGTCCCGACAGGGTTTGGTATTCACCCCTCCACTTT.

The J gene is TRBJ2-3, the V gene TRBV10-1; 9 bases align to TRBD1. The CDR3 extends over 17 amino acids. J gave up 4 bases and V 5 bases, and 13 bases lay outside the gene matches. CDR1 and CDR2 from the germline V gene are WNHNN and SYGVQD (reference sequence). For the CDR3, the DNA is TGCGCCAGCAGTCCCCATGGGGGACAGGGATTCGCAGATACGCAGTATTTT. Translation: CASSPHGGQGFADTQYF.

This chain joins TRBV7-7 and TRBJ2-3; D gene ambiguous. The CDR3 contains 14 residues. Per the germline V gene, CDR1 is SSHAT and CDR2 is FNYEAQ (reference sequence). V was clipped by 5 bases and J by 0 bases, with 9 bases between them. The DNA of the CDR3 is TGTGCCAGCAGCCCTCGAGTGAGCACAGATACGCAGTATTTT. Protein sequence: CASSPRVSTDTQYF.

The CDR3 DNA is TGCGCCAGCAGCCAAGATTTGGACTTGCGCTCCTACGAGCAGTACTTC. Protein sequence: CASSQDLDLRSYEQYF. The chain uses TRBV4-1 and TRBJ2-7; TRBD2 is a possible D gene (5 bases). V was pared by 0 bases and J by 0 bases, with 12 bases between. Germline loops: CDR1 MGHRA, CDR2 YSYEKL. The CDR3 length is 16 residues.

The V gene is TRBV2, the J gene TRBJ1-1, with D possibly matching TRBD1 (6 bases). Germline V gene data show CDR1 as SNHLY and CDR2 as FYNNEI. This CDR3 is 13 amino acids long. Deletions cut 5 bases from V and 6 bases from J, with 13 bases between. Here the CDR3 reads CASSNREGAEAFF. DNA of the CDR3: TGTGCCAGCAGTAACAGGGAGGGAGCTGAAGCTTTCTTT.

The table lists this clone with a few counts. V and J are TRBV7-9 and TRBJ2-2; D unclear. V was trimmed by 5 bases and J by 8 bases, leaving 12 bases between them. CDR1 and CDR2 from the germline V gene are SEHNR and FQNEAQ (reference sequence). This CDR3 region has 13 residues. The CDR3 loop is CASSATQSGELFF. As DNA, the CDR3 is TGTGCCAGCAGCGCCACACAGTCTGGGGAGCTGTTTTTT.

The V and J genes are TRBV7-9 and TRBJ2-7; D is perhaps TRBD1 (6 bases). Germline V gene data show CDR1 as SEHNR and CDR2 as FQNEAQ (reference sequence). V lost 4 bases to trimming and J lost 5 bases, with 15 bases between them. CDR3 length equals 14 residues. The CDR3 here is CASSYDRIGHEQYF. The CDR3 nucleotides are TGTGCCAGCAGCTACGACAGGATTGGCCACGAGCAGTACTTC.

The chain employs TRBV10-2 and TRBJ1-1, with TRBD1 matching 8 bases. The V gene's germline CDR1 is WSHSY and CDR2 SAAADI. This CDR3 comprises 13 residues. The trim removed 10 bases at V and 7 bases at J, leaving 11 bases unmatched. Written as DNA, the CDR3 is TGCGCCACCTCCCAGGGACAGGCGATTGAAGCTTTCTTT. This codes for CATSQGQAIEAFF.

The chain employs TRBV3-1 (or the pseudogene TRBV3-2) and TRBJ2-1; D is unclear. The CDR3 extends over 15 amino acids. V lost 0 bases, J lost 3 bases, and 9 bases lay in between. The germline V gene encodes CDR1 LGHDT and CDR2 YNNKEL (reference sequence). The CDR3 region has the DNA TGTGCCAGCAGCCAAGACTGGGCCCGCTACAATGAGCAGTTCTTC. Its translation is CASSQDWARYNEQFF.

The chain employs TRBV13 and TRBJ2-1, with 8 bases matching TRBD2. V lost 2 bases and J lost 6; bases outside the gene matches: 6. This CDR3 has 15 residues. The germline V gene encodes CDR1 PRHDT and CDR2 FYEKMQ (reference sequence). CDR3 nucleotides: TGTGCCAGCAGCTTAAAAGCGGGAGTTCTCAATGAGCAGTTCTTC. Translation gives CASSLKAGVLNEQFF.

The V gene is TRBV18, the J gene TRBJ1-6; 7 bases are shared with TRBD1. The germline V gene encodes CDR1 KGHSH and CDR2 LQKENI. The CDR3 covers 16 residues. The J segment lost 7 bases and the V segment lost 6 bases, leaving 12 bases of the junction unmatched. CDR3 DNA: TGTGCCAGCTCCCCCCGGTTACAGGGGAACAATTCACCCCTCCACTTT. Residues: CASSPRLQGNNSPLHF.

Here the CDR3 reads CASSSPGNTIYF. Written as DNA, the CDR3 is TGTGCCAGCAGCTCCCCGGGAAACACCATATATTTT. This chain joins TRBV6-5 and TRBJ1-3; no clear D. The germline CDR1 and CDR2 sequences are MNHEY and SVGAGI. The CDR3 extends over 12 amino acids. Trimming stripped 6 bases from V and 4 bases from J, with 7 bases between.

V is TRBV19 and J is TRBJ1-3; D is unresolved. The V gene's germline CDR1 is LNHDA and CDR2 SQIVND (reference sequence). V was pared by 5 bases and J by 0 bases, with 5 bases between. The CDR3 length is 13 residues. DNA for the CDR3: TGTGCCAGTAGTCACAGCTCTGGAAACACCATATATTTT. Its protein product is CASSHSSGNTIYF.

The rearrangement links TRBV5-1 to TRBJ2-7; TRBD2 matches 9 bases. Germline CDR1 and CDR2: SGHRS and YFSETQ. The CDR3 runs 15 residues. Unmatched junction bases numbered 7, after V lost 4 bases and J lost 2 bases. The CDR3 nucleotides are TGCGCCAGCAGCGTGGGACTAGCAGAAACCTACGAGCAGTACTTC. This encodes CASSVGLAETYEQYF.

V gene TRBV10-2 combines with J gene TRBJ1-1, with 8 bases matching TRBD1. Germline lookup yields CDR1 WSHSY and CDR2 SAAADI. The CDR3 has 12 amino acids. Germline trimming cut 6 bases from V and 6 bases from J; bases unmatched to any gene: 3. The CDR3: CASRLGQAEAFF. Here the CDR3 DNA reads TGCGCCAGCAGATTGGGACAGGCTGAAGCTTTCTTT.